This TCR beta chain comes out of a study of T cells in Graves' hyperthyroidism and ophthalmopathy. Amplified TCR beta CDR3 regions came from RNA transcripts. A first-round RT-PCR of the TCR CDR3 used the HTBI primer set. TCRdb fed the multiplex PCR reads into MiXCR, producing one record per CDR3 protein. This sample has under 550,000 distinct CDR3 sequences, with about 20% found just once. Study findings and constraints: Most clonotypes expanded in thyroid above 0.001 were likewise present in blood.

The V segment lost 4 bases and the J segment 5 bases; nucleotides outside the gene matches: 4. From germline, CDR1 is LGHDT and CDR2 YNNKEL (reference sequence). The CDR3 totals 15 residues. This clonotype was recorded at least ten times. Its antigen remains unknown. The clonotype comes from a middle-aged man with Graves' ophthalmopathy. This chain connects TRBV3-1 to TRBJ2-5; 13 nucleotides match TRBD2. Input material: blood. The CDR3 here is CASSLGLAGRETQYF. In DNA form, the CDR3 reads TGTGCCAGCAGCCTGGGACTAGCGGGAAGGGAGACCCAGTACTTC.